Following are 19 T cell receptor beta chains from one sample sequenced in a study of blood T cell repertoires in COVID-19. Data came from immunoSEQ multiplex PCR; TCRdb stores just in-frame clones and leaves some out. Here the sample spans 250,000 or so clones, around 86% being singletons. Sequenced sample: PBMCs or T cells enriched from blood (not recorded which). The origin of the receptors is a woman between 50 and 59 years old who had recovered from COVID-19.

The chain employs TRBV9 and TRBJ1-4, with unresolved D. Per germline, CDR1 SGDLS and CDR2 YYNGEE. The CDR3 covers 15 residues. Between the trimmed V and J ends, which lost 0 bases and 10 bases, there was a span of 16 bases. The CDR3 is CASSVGEGSGRKLFF. The CDR3 DNA is TGTGCCAGCAGCGTAGGAGAAGGGTCCGGGAGAAAACTGTTTTTT.

The V call is TRBV3-1 (or the pseudogene TRBV3-2), the J call TRBJ1-4, with 7 bases matching TRBD1. Trimming cost V 3 bases and J 8 bases; bases outside gene matches: 6. The germline V gene encodes CDR1 LGHDT and CDR2 YNNKEL (reference sequence). The CDR3 loop spans 14 amino acids. The CDR3 DNA sequence: TGTGCCAGCAGCCACCGACAGGGTAGGGAAAAACTGTTTTTT. It translates to CASSHRQGREKLFF.

This CDR3 reads CASSRSGRVTGELFF. CDR3 bases: TGTGCCAGCAGTCGTAGCGGGAGAGTAACCGGGGAGCTGTTTTTT. This rearrangement joins TRBV7-2 to TRBJ2-2; 9 nucleotides agree with TRBD2. Looked up from germline, CDR1 is SGHTA and CDR2 is FQGNSA. V lost 6 bases and J lost 5; bases outside the gene matches: 7. This CDR3 has 15 residues.

V usage is TRBV19 and J usage is TRBJ1-4, with TRBD1 matching 7 bases. This CDR3 spans 14 amino acids. Germline CDR1 and CDR2: LNHDA and SQIVND (reference sequence). J was trimmed by 6 bases and V by 3 bases; bases with no gene match: 4. The CDR3 spells CASSMWQGDEKLFF. CDR3 nucleotides: TGTGCCAGTAGTATGTGGCAGGGGGATGAAAAACTGTTTTTT.

A remark on this clone: The same CDR3 arises from other DNA sequences in this sample as well. The gene calls are TRBV18 and TRBJ1-6; the D gene is possibly TRBD1 (5 bases). This CDR3 comprises 14 residues. In germline, CDR1 is KGHSH, CDR2 LQKENI. V lost 2 bases and J lost 4, with 6 bases in between. CDR3 in DNA: TGTGCCAGCTCACCAGGACAATATAATTCACCCCTCCACTTT. Protein product: CASSPGQYNSPLHF.

The chain recombines TRBV6-5 with TRBJ2-7; D unresolved. V was pared by 4 bases and J by 4 bases, with 8 bases between. Germline V gives CDR1 MNHEY, CDR2 SVGAGI. The CDR3 runs 12 residues. In DNA, the CDR3 is TGTGCCAGCAGTTCTATAACTTACGAGCAGTACTTC. Protein: CASSSITYEQYF.

This clone was found once. J is TRBJ2-1 and V is TRBV27; 10 nucleotides agree with TRBD2. Trimming cost V 3 bases and J 6 bases; bases outside gene matches: 8. The CDR3 is 16 residues long. Germline CDR1 is MNHEY and CDR2 is SMNVEV (reference sequence). The CDR3 bases are TGTGCCAGCAGTTTTGTCGCCCGGACTAGCGGCAATGAGCAGTTCTTC. Amino acids: CASSFVARTSGNEQFF.

The CDR3 coding sequence is TGCAGCGTTGGGGACAGGGGAAATTCACCCCTCCACTTT. It specifies CSVGDRGNSPLHF. The chain has TRBV29-1 and TRBJ1-6, with 10 bases that match TRBD1. CDR1 is SQVTM and CDR2 is ANQGSEA in the germline V gene. V lost 4 bases, J lost 7 bases, and 1 base stayed unmatched. The CDR3 spans 13 residues.

The chain couples TRBV27 to TRBJ2-1, with D perhaps matching TRBD2 (6 bases). The length of the CDR3 is 16 residues. The germline gives CDR1 MNHEY, CDR2 SMNVEV (reference sequence). Trimming left V 5 bases short and J 0 bases short, with 14 bases between. CDR3 DNA: TGTGCCAGCAGTGACGGTTTGGGGGGCTCCTACAATGAGCAGTTCTTC. The encoded protein is CASSDGLGGSYNEQFF.

This clone was observed once. The rearrangement links TRBV9 to TRBJ2-1; no firm D call. The CDR3 sequence is 17 residues long. Germline V gene data show CDR1 as SGDLS and CDR2 as YYNGEE. The V end lost 4 bases, the J end lost 0 bases, and 17 bases lay between the germline ends. The CDR3 reads CASSKEIAVGSYNEQFF. CDR3 coding DNA: TGTGCCAGCAGCAAGGAGATCGCGGTAGGCTCCTACAATGAGCAGTTCTTC.

This rearrangement joins TRBV15 to TRBJ2-7, with TRBD2 as a possible D gene (10 bases). Germline CDR1 and CDR2: LNHNV and YYDKDF (reference sequence). The V and J ends lost 4 bases and 4 bases respectively, with 26 bases between them. The CDR3 consists of 18 residues. Written as DNA, the CDR3 is TGTGCCACCAGCAAAACAGGGGGCGCGGCTAGCGGGAGTTACGAGCAGTACTTC. Translation gives CATSKTGGAASGSYEQYF.

The chain carries TRBV11-3 and TRBJ2-1, with D possibly TRBD1 on 6 matching bases. V gave up 1 base and J gave up 2 bases, with 12 bases separating them. This CDR3 comprises 16 residues. Germline V gene sequence: CDR1 SGHNT, CDR2 YENEEA. For the CDR3, the DNA is TGTGCCAGCAGCTTAGGAGGACAGCTAGCCTACAATGAGCAGTTCTTC. Protein sequence: CASSLGGQLAYNEQFF.

This chain connects TRBV10-3 to TRBJ1-2; D gene unclear. The CDR3 contains 14 residues. Germline V gene lookup returns CDR1 ENHRY and CDR2 SYGVKD. V lost 4 bases, J lost 0 bases, and 9 bases lay in between. The CDR3 region has the DNA TGTGCCATCAGTGTTGGAGGTCCTAACTATGGCTACACCTTC. Protein product: CAISVGGPNYGYTF.

The J gene is TRBJ1-4, the V gene TRBV18; D remains unclear. The CDR3 is made up of 15 amino acids. Trimming removed 3 bases from V and 0 bases from J, with 8 bases in between. Germline V gene sequence: CDR1 KGHSH, CDR2 LQKENI. CDR3 region: CASSPIRSTNEKLFF. CDR3 bases: TGTGCCAGCTCACCTATCAGGTCAACTAATGAAAAACTGTTTTTT.

The V gene is TRBV7-9, the J gene TRBJ2-3; D may be TRBD1 (6 bases). V was trimmed by 4 bases and J by 2 bases, leaving 13 bases between them. CDR3 size: 15 residues. Looked up from germline, CDR1 is SEHNR and CDR2 is FQNEAQ (reference sequence). CDR3 bases: TGTGCCAGCAGCTCCCAGGGGCGGAACACAGATACGCAGTATTTT. It is translated as CASSSQGRNTDTQYF.

This rearrangement joins TRBV27 to TRBJ2-7, with 8 bases fitting TRBD1. With 4 bases clipped from V and 2 bases from J, the junction kept 4 bases outside the gene matches. The CDR3 spans 14 residues. Germline V CDR1 and CDR2: MNHEY, SMNVEV (reference sequence). The CDR3, as DNA: TGTGCCAGCAGTTCGACAGGGGTCCCCTACGAGCAGTACTTC. Its translation: CASSSTGVPYEQYF.

The chain has TRBV6-5 and TRBJ1-1, with a possible D match to TRBD1 (6 bases). Germline V gives CDR1 MNHEY, CDR2 SVGAGI. This CDR3 region has 11 residues. V was cut by 8 bases and J by 6 bases, with 10 bases left in between. The chain's CDR3 is CASGGAPEAFF. CDR3 nucleotide sequence: TGTGCCAGCGGGGGGGCCCCTGAAGCTTTCTTT.

This clone was recorded only once. The genes are TRBV10-3 and TRBJ1-2; D might be TRBD1 (5 bases). Germline V CDR1 and CDR2: ENHRY, SYGVKD. The CDR3 is 12 amino acids. Trimming left V 10 bases short and J 4 bases short, with 13 bases between. The CDR3 here is CATGGTSYGYTF. Here the CDR3 DNA reads TGTGCCACCGGGGGGACCAGCTATGGCTACACCTTC.

This clone was found a few times. This chain connects TRBV6-5 to TRBJ2-7; TRBD1 matches 8 bases. V lost 0 bases and J lost 2; bases outside the gene matches: 6. CDR3 length: 16 amino acids. The V gene's germline CDR1 is MNHEY and CDR2 SVGAGI. CDR3 DNA: TGTGCCAGCAGTTACTCGTACGAGACAGGGGCCTACGAGCAGTACTTC. Protein: CASSYSYETGAYEQYF.